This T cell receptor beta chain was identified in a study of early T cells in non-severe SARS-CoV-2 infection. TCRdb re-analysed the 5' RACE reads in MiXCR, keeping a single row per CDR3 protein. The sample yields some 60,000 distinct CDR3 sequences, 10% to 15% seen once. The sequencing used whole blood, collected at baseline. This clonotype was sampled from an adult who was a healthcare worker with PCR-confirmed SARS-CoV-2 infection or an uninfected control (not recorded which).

CDR3 region: CASSPGLAGGYEQYF. DNA of the CDR3: TGTGCCAGCAGCCCTGGACTAGCGGGTGGATACGAGCAGTACTTC. V gene TRBV7-2 combines with J gene TRBJ2-7; TRBD2 aligns across 11 bases. The germline gives CDR1 SGHTA, CDR2 FQGNSA. V lost 5 bases and J lost 4; bases outside the gene matches: 7. CDR3 size: 15 residues.